This T cell receptor beta chain was recorded in a study of CD8 T cells in Susac syndrome. Across the study: About 6 sequenced Susac syndrome patients had clinically active disease, while about 8 were in remission.

The germline CDR1 and CDR2 sequences are SGHNT and YYREEE (reference sequence). V shed 4 bases and J 3 bases; nucleotides not matched to a gene: 3. The CDR3 runs to 15 residues. As concerns this clonotype: Its specificity is not known.

After extraction with the RNeasy kit, 0.5 to 1 ug of the RNA was reverse transcribed using random hexamers. Each CDR3 protein gets one entry after TCRdb re-called the immunoSEQ multiplex PCR reads with MiXCR. In the table there are more than 110,000 distinct CDR3 sequences, around 95% of which are singletons. Findings and limits, study-wide: In Susac syndrome, the CD4+ T cell repertoires did not show clonal expansion.

Blood CD8+ and CD4+ T cells underwent high-throughput TCR beta sequencing. This TCR derives from a human donor with Susac syndrome. Specimen: CD4+ T cells from PBMCs. This rearrangement joins TRBV5-4 to TRBJ2-2; 10 bases are shared with TRBD1. CDR3 residues: CASSEGQGHTGELFF. The CDR3 DNA follows: TGTGCCAGCAGCGAGGGACAGGGGCACACCGGGGAGCTGTTTTTT.